The entry below describes one T cell receptor beta chain. As yet, its antigen is unknown. The record originates from a study of shared clonotypes between healthy human individuals. On the study more broadly: Researchers assigned three CD4 naive, three CD4 memory, two CD8 naive and one CD8 memory plate to each donor. Notes on the study in general: Richness estimates generally favored naive over memory subsets.

This CDR3 is 12 amino acids long. Germline V gene data show CDR1 as SEHNR and CDR2 as FQNEAQ (reference sequence). With 5 bases removed from V and 3 bases from J, the gap between germline ends came to 8 bases. How the authors handled the data: As immunoSEQ supplied junction-only sequences (without quality scores), filtering differed. The table came from immunoSEQ multiplex PCR; TCRdb's copy has only in-frame clones and leaves some out. D and trimming come from the DNA, and the V and J calls and clone size come from that table. The profile covers over 1.5 million clones, with 98% appearing a single time and approximately 0.45% taken by the ten largest.

The specimen sequenced was naive CD4+ T cells sorted from blood. Subset of the sample: CD45RA+ positively selected. The rearrangement links TRBV7-9 to TRBJ2-7; D unclear. The TCR was taken from a man aged 25 to 40 in good health. The DNA of the CDR3 is TGTGCCAGCAGCCGATCCCACTACGAGCAGTACTTC. This translates into CASSRSHYEQYF.